These T cell receptor beta chains were read from a single sample in a study of CD8 T cells in ankylosing spondylitis. TCRdb re-analysed the 5' RACE reads in MiXCR, keeping a single row per CDR3 protein. Of about 160,000 distinct CDR3 sequences in the sample, around 45% are singletons; the top ten hold over 12%. Sequenced sample: synovial fluid, either unsorted or a sorted T cell fraction (not recorded which). These receptors all stem from a male donor with ankylosing spondylitis. Each CDR3 is given without its conserved first and last residue. Each record gives: V gene, J gene, CDR3 protein.

TRBV7-7	TRBJ2-1	ASSLFPSGSCYWNEQF
TRBV7-9	TRBJ2-5	ASSLVLGGQETQY
TRBV11-3	TRBJ2-7	ASSQTSGDSYEQY
TRBV4-1	TRBJ1-2	ASSQDRLSGYGYT
TRBV12-3/TRBV12-4	TRBJ2-4	ASSGPGLAGFDIQY
TRBV20-1	TRBJ1-2	SARPTDTYGYT
TRBV6-6	TRBJ1-3	ASSSGTGNTIY
TRBV27	TRBJ2-1	ASRAGRVYNEQF
TRBV10-3	TRBJ2-1	AISGSGTPYNEQF
TRBV4-1	TRBJ1-1	ASSLKEGCLAEAF
TRBV7-9	TRBJ2-5	ASQNTGAPQETQY
TRBV7-6	TRBJ2-1	ASSSMPGAAYNEQF
TRBV18	TRBJ2-5	ASSHQETQY
TRBV20-1	TRBJ2-7	SASSRNSYEQY
TRBV15	TRBJ2-1	ATSRDRLTPLERGSDYNEQF
TRBV7-9	TRBJ2-2	ASSLFEGRDVLGELF